This T cell receptor beta chain is drawn from a study of CD8 T cells in Susac syndrome. Sequencing of TCR beta was carried out in blood CD8+ and CD4+ T cells. Both CD4+ and CD8+ T cells were negatively isolated, and TEMRA cells underwent FACS enrichment. The CDR3 is 14 residues long. CDR1 is GTSNPN and CDR2 is SVGIG in the germline V gene (reference sequence). V was shortened by 1 base and J by 8 bases, with 12 bases between the two germline ends. When the RNA was reverse transcribed, random hexamers were used with an input of roughly 0.45 to 1 ug. The authors amplified TCR beta CDR3 across 54 Vbeta and 13 Jbeta using immunoSEQ multiplex PCR. Via MiXCR, TCRdb re-called the immunoSEQ multiplex PCR reads, giving one row per CDR3 protein. Counted here are around 200,000 distinct CDR3 sequences, about 95% occurring once; the ten biggest clones make up around 0.082%.

Sequencing used CD4+ T cells from PBMCs. This TCR was recovered from a human donor with multiple sclerosis. This chain connects TRBV30 to TRBJ1-6; no firm D call. CDR3 in DNA: TGTGCCTGGAGTGGCCCGGCTACAGATTCACCCCTCCACTTT. Encoded protein: CAWSGPATDSPLHF.